The 7 T cell receptor beta chains below were found in one sample sequenced in a study of Ad26.COV2.S vaccination and SARS-CoV-2 variants. Measured with immunoSEQ multiplex PCR; TCRdb has only the in-frame clones, and not every one. The sample consists of about 350,000 clones, about 89% of them appearing once. Stated treatment: around 19 received Ad26.COV2.S at low or high dose, single or two shots; about 5 received placebo; per-sample allocation not given. Specimens were obtained on day 63 following the first vaccine or placebo injection. Sequenced here: peripheral blood, sampled in a trial of Ad26.COV2.S vaccine versus placebo. Every receptor here comes from a person between 18 and 65 years old who received the Ad26.COV2.S COVID-19 vaccine or a placebo.

This sequence joins TRBV27 and TRBJ2-3; the D is unclear. There are 18 residues in the CDR3. Trimming removed 8 bases from V and 0 bases from J, with 24 bases in between. From germline, CDR1 is MNHEY and CDR2 SMNVEV (reference sequence). The CDR3 loop is CASQQDWTETASTDTQYF. CDR3 coding DNA: TGTGCCAGCCAGCAAGATTGGACGGAAACCGCTAGCACAGATACGCAGTATTTT.

This chain links TRBV10-3 with TRBJ2-7; either TRBD1 or TRBD2 may fit D (5 bases each). This CDR3 is 12 amino acids long. CDR1 and CDR2 (germline): ENHRY, SYGVKD. Deletions cut 10 bases from V and 0 bases from J, with 10 bases between. In nucleotides, the CDR3 is TGTGCCACATATGGGGGCTCCTACGAGCAGTACTTC. Protein product: CATYGGSYEQYF.

As regards this clone: The DNA is left out, because the CDR3 cannot be placed on it with certainty; the CDR3 is given as TCRdb lists it. The rearrangement links TRBV2 to TRBJ2-1; TRBD2 was called by the table and not checked on the DNA. Germline V gene sequence: CDR1 SNHLY, CDR2 FYNNEI. The CDR3 sequence runs 12 residues, both termini included. The chain's CDR3 is CASSVVAPGAFF.

J is TRBJ2-2 and V is TRBV28; D unresolved. V lost 2 bases, J lost 6 bases, and 19 bases lay in between. Per the germline V gene, CDR1 is MDHEN and CDR2 is SYDVKM. The CDR3 extends over 17 amino acids. CDR3 in DNA: TGTGCCAGCAGTTTAATTTTCTCGGAGAGAGCCCCCGGGGAGCTGTTTTTT. It is translated as CASSLIFSERAPGELFF.

The gene calls are TRBV4-3 and TRBJ2-1; 7 nucleotides line up with TRBD2. Germline CDR1 reads LGHNA; CDR2 reads YSLEER. CDR3 length: 18 residues. Losses at the gene ends were 0 bases for V and 3 bases for J; bases not matched to a gene: 11. Here the CDR3 DNA reads TGCGCCAGCAGCCAAGATGGGTCATTTAGCGGGTTCTACAATGAGCAGTTCTTC. Translated, it gives CASSQDGSFSGFYNEQFF.

This sequence joins TRBV7-2 and TRBJ2-5, with TRBD1 matching 8 bases. After removal of 5 bases from V and 1 base from J, the junction contained 9 bases not matched to a gene. The CDR3 covers 16 residues. From germline, CDR1 is SGHTA and CDR2 FQGNSA. The CDR3 protein is CASSPRDRKPQETQYF. The CDR3 DNA is TGTGCCAGCAGCCCCCGGGACAGGAAACCCCAAGAGACCCAGTACTTC. Full variable domain (outside the CDR3, taken from reference TRBV7-2 and TRBJ2-5): GAGVSQSPSNKVTEKGKDVELRCDPISGHTALYWYRQSLGQGLEFLIYFQGNSAPDKSGLPSDRFSAERTGGSVSTLTIQRTQQEDSAVYLCASSPRDRKPQETQYFGPGTRLLVL.

The chain links TRBV7-2 to TRBJ2-7; D ambiguous. V lost 1 base, J lost 4 bases, and 11 bases lay in between. This CDR3 comprises 14 residues. CDR1 and CDR2 from the germline V gene are SGHTA and FQGNSA. Here the CDR3 reads CASSLVGSEYEQYF. CDR3 DNA sequence: TGTGCCAGCAGCTTAGTGGGCAGCGAATACGAGCAGTACTTC.